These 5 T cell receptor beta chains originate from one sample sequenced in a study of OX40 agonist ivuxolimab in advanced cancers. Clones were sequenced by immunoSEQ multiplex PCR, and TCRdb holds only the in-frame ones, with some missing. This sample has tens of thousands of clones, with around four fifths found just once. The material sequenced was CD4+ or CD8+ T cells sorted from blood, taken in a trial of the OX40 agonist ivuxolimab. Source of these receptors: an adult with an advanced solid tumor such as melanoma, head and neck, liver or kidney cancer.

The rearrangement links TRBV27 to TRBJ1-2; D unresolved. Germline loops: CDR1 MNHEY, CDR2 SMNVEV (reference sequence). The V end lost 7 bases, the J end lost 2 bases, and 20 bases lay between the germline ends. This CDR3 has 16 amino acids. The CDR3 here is CASTGPGGQSNYGYTF. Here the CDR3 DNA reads TGTGCCAGCACCGGCCCCGGCGGGCAGTCAAACTATGGCTACACCTTC.

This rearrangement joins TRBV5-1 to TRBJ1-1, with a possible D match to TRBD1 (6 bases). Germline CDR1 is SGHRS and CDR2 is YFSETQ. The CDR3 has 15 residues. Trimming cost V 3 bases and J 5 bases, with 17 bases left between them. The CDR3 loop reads CASSWTVAEGTEAFF. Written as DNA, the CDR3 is TGCGCCAGCAGCTGGACAGTTGCAGAGGGGACTGAAGCTTTCTTT.

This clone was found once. In DNA, the CDR3 is TGCGCCAGCAGCTTGGGTTCGGAGAATCAGCCCCAGCATTTT. Protein product: CASSLGSENQPQHF. The V gene is TRBV5-1, the J gene TRBJ1-5; D ambiguous. Trimming took off 0 bases at V and 4 bases at J, with 8 bases between the two ends. CDR1 SGHRS and CDR2 YFSETQ come from the germline V gene. This CDR3 spans 14 amino acids.

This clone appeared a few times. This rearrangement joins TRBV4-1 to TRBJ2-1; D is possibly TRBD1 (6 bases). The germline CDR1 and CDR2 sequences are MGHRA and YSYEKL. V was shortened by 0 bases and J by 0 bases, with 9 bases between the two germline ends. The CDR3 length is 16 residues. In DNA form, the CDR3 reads TGCGCCAGCAGCCAAGATCCACAGGGCTCCTACAATGAGCAGTTCTTC. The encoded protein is CASSQDPQGSYNEQFF.

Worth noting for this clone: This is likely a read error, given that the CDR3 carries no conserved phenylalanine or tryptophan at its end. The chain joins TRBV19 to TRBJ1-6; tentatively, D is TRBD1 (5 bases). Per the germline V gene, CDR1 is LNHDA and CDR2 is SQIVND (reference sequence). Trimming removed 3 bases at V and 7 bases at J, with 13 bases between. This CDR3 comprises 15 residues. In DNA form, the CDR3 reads TGTGCCAGTAGTATTAGGAGGGGAGGGAATTCACCCCTCCACTCT. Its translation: CASSIRRGGNSPLHS.